These T cell receptor beta chains were read from a single sample in a study of prognosis after radiotherapy for stage I lung cancer. TCRdb re-called the multiplex PCR reads with MiXCR, one entry per CDR3 protein. The sample lists approximately 30,000 distinct CDR3 sequences, 25% to 40% occurring once. Sequences were derived from PBMCs, sampled before or after stereotactic body radiation therapy (not recorded which). These receptors all stem from a donor over 45 with non-small cell lung cancer. CDR3s include the opening cysteine and the closing phenylalanine or tryptophan. The order of the fields is clone size, J gene, V gene, D gene, CDR3 protein, CDR3 DNA. D genes are given only for firm matches. Not all rows give a size; the values are once, few, many and, for expanded clones, a class.

>medium-sized|TRBJ2-3|TRBV24-1|NA
CATTSMGGDTQYF
TGTGCCACCACTTCAATGGGGGGAGATACGCAGTATTTT
>NA|TRBJ2-3|TRBV3-1|NA
CANNAASGEDTQYF
TGTGCCAACAACGCTGCGTCTGGGGAAGATACGCAGTATTTT
>NA|TRBJ2-2|TRBV5-1|TRBD1
CASSPTLGTGLTGELFF
TGCGCCAGCAGCCCTACCCTTGGGACAGGGTTAACCGGGGAGCTGTTTTTT
>many|TRBJ2-2|TRBV5-4|TRBD2
CASSRLSGRGPGELFF
TGTGCCAGCAGCCGTCTTAGCGGGAGGGGTCCCGGGGAGCTGTTTTTT
>once|TRBJ1-2|TRBV19|NA
CARWWNYGYTF
TGTGCCAGGTGGTGGAACTATGGCTACACCTTC
>many|TRBJ1-2|TRBV29-1|NA
CSVGTGTSYGYTF
TGCAGCGTAGGAACCGGGACAAGCTATGGCTACACCTTC
>many|TRBJ2-5|TRBV5-4|TRBD2
CASSSTTSGVKTQYF
TGTGCCAGCAGCTCCACGACTAGCGGGGTCAAGACCCAGTACTTC
>NA|TRBJ2-5|TRBV29-1|TRBD2
CSAGLAGGQETQYF
TGCAGCGCCGGACTAGCGGGAGGCCAAGAGACCCAGTACTTC
>many|TRBJ1-3|TRBV20-1|NA
CSAREGGGSGNTIYF
TGCAGTGCTAGGGAGGGAGGAGGCTCTGGAAACACCATATATTTT
>NA|TRBJ2-3|TRBV27|NA
CASSTPGAYTQYF
TGTGCCAGCAGTACTCCCGGAGCTTATACGCAGTATTTT
>many|TRBJ2-2|TRBV30|TRBD1
CAWRPGGPGELFF
TGTGCCTGGAGGCCAGGGGGCCCCGGGGAGCTGTTTTTT
>many|TRBJ1-6|TRBV5-1|NA
CATRGQDNSPLHF
TGCGCCACTCGAGGCCAGGATAATTCACCCCTCCACTTT
>NA|TRBJ1-1|TRBV18|NA
CASSPRGGDTEAFF
TGTGCCAGCTCACCCCGGGGGGGGGACACTGAAGCTTTCTTT
>many|TRBJ2-5|TRBV5-1|NA
CASSLLEGYQETQYF
TGCGCCAGCAGCCTCTTAGAGGGGTACCAAGAGACCCAGTACTTC
>many|TRBJ2-5|TRBV6-1|TRBD1
CASRQRQGRKTQYF
TGTGCCAGCAGACAAAGACAGGGGAGAAAGACCCAGTACTTC
>many|TRBJ2-1|TRBV12-3/TRBV12-4|NA
CASSLYEGYNEQFF
TGTGCCAGCAGTTTATATGAGGGGTACAATGAGCAGTTCTTC
>many|TRBJ2-3|TRBV20-1|TRBD2
CSARGLAGGGTQYF
TGCAGTGCTAGAGGACTAGCGGGAGGTGGTACGCAGTATTTT
>NA|TRBJ2-3|TRBV19|TRBD1
CAIETGQGTDTQYF
TGTGCCATCGAAACGGGACAGGGGACAGATACCCAGTATTTT
>NA|TRBJ1-1|TRBV6-1|NA
CAIMEGGVITEAFF
TGTGCCATCATGGAGGGGGGCGTGATCACTGAAGCTTTCTTT
>NA|TRBJ1-1|TRBV6-1|NA
CASKEFAEAFF
TGTGCCAGCAAGGAGTTTGCTGAAGCTTTCTTT
>many|TRBJ2-2|TRBV5-1|NA
CASSLGTAWTGELFF
TGCGCCAGCAGCCTGGGGACGGCGTGGACCGGGGAGCTGTTTTTT
>many|TRBJ1-1|TRBV10-3|TRBD1
CAISDLGQGANTEAFF
TGTGCCATCAGTGACTTGGGACAGGGGGCTAACACTGAAGCTTTCTTT
>many|TRBJ1-5|TRBV28|NA
CATKGGDQPQHF
TGTGCCACCAAGGGGGGGGATCAGCCCCAGCATTTT
>NA|TRBJ2-3|TRBV5-1|NA
CAGSLEWWADTQYF
TGCGCCGGCAGCTTGGAATGGTGGGCAGATACGCAGTATTTT
>NA|TRBJ2-2|TRBV2|NA
CASSEGVFGDTGELFF
TGTGCCAGCAGTGAAGGGGTATTCGGGGACACCGGGGAGCTGTTTTTT
>many|TRBJ2-1|TRBV9|NA
CASSAQVASYNEQFF
TGTGCCAGCAGCGCACAGGTAGCGTCCTACAATGAGCAGTTCTTC
>NA|TRBJ1-3|TRBV2|NA
CASSYPPAAGNTIYF
TGTGCCAGCAGTTACCCCCCGGCGGCCGGAAACACCATATATTTT
>many|TRBJ2-3|TRBV5-6|TRBD2
CASTPSGEGPYTDTQYF
TGTGCCAGCACCCCGTCGGGGGAGGGCCCTTACACAGATACGCAGTATTTT
>NA|TRBJ2-1|TRBV6-2/TRBV6-3|TRBD1
CASRPQGQGGNEQFF
TGTGCCAGCAGACCACAGGGACAGGGAGGCAATGAGCAGTTCTTC
>NA|TRBJ2-6|TRBV20-1|NA
CSARDHGDSGANFLTF
TGCAGTGCTAGAGATCATGGGGATTCTGGGGCCAACTTCCTTACTTTC
>many|TRBJ2-1|TRBV7-7|TRBD2
CASSLGGLAGINEQFF
TGTGCTAGCAGCTTAGGAGGACTAGCGGGTATCAATGAGCAGTTCTTC
>many|TRBJ2-5|TRBV27|NA
CASSPIVGETQYF
TGTGCCAGCAGTCCCATTGTAGGGGAGACCCAGTACTTC
>NA|TRBJ1-2|TRBV10-2|NA
CASSESLGHGYTF
TGCGCCAGCAGTGAGTCGTTGGGACACGGCTACACCTTC
>many|TRBJ2-1|TRBV24-1|TRBD1
CATSDQNYRGRNEQFF
TGTGCCACCAGTGATCAGAACTACAGGGGGCGAAATGAGCAGTTCTTC
>many|TRBJ2-7|TRBV5-1|NA
CASSLASQNEQYF
TGCGCCAGCAGCTTGGCCTCCCAGAACGAGCAGTACTTC
>NA|TRBJ2-7|TRBV28|TRBD1
CASSLRDRGRSDEQYF
TGTGCCAGCAGCCTCCGCGACAGGGGTCGCTCAGACGAGCAGTACTTC
>few|TRBJ2-5|TRBV7-9|NA
CASSFVSGWETQYF
TGTGCCAGCAGCTTTGTGAGCGGATGGGAGACCCAGTACTTC
>many|TRBJ2-3|TRBV6-1|TRBD1
CASSPTGGYDTQYF
TGTGCCAGCAGTCCGACAGGGGGCTACGATACGCAGTATTTT
>many|TRBJ1-6|TRBV27|NA
CASSFSVGQGFFHPNSPLHF
TGTGCCAGCAGTTTTTCGGTGGGGCAGGGTTTTTTCCATCCGAATTCACCCCTCCACTTT
>many|TRBJ2-3|TRBV5-1|NA
CASSLYPDTQYF
TGCGCCAGCAGCTTATATCCAGATACGCAGTATTTT
>many|TRBJ2-7|TRBV19|NA
CASSIAAESYEQYF
TGTGCCAGTAGTATAGCGGCTGAGTCCTACGAGCAGTACTTC
>many|TRBJ2-1|TRBV20-1|TRBD2
CSARKRTSGNEQFF
TGCAGTGCTAGGAAAAGGACTAGTGGTAATGAGCAGTTCTTC
>NA|TRBJ1-6|TRBV6-1|NA
CASSEGTYNSPLQF
TGTGCCAGCAGTGAAGGAACGTACAATTCACCCCTCCAATTT
>many|TRBJ2-7|TRBV27|NA
CASSPQGGGGYEQYF
TGTGCCAGCAGTCCCCAGGGGGGTGGGGGCTACGAGCAGTACTTC
>many|TRBJ2-1|TRBV7-3|NA
CASSPTGGNEQFF
TGTGCCAGCAGCCCCACTGGGGGGAATGAGCAGTTCTTC
>many|TRBJ2-3|TRBV20-1|NA
CSARVGSDTQYF
TGCAGTGCTAGAGTCGGTTCAGATACGCAGTATTTT
>many|TRBJ1-4|TRBV10-3|NA
CAISGTGNEKLFF
TGTGCCATCAGTGGGACGGGTAATGAAAAACTGTTTTTT
>many|TRBJ2-2|TRBV28|NA
CASKGPNTGELFF
TGTGCCAGCAAGGGACCGAACACCGGGGAGCTGTTTTTT
>NA|TRBJ2-7|TRBV6-1|TRBD2
CASSEMGPGLTAYEKYF
TGTGCCAGCAGTGAAATGGGACCGGGACTAACGGCTTACGAGAAGTACTTC
>many|TRBJ1-1|TRBV14|NA
CASSQDVGGYTEAFF
TGTGCCAGCAGCCAAGATGTCGGGGGTTACACTGAAGCTTTCTTT
>many|TRBJ2-1|TRBV29-1|NA
CSVTGRSSYNEQFF
TGCAGCGTTACGGGCCGGAGCTCCTACAATGAGCAGTTCTTC
>many|TRBJ2-5|TRBV20-1|NA
CSAPYGAQYF
TGCAGTGCCCCATACGGGGCCCAGTACTTC
>many|TRBJ1-4|TRBV5-8|NA
CASSFQGATNEKLFF
TGTGCCAGCAGCTTTCAGGGAGCAACTAATGAAAAACTGTTTTTT
>many|TRBJ1-4|TRBV7-9|NA
CASSLSGQEKLFF
TGTGCCAGCAGCTTATCGGGGCAGGAAAAACTGTTTTTT
>many|TRBJ2-5|TRBV27|NA
CASSPRRGGETQYF
TGTGCCAGCAGTCCTCGAAGGGGGGGAGAGACCCAGTACTTC
>many|TRBJ1-2|TRBV30|NA
CAWTEGTRNYGYTF
TGTGCCTGGACCGAGGGGACGAGAAACTATGGCTACACCTTC
>medium-sized|TRBJ2-7|TRBV6-1|TRBD1
CASRETGGRDEQYF
TGTGCCAGCAGAGAGACAGGGGGAAGGGACGAGCAGTACTTC
>NA|TRBJ1-4|TRBV29-1|TRBD1
CSVTDRAATNEKLFF
TGCAGCGTTACGGACAGGGCGGCAACTAATGAAAAACTGTTTTTT
>many|TRBJ2-7|TRBV20-1|TRBD1
CSAPQPGQGNYEQYF
TGCAGTGCTCCTCAACCGGGACAGGGAAATTACGAGCAGTACTTC